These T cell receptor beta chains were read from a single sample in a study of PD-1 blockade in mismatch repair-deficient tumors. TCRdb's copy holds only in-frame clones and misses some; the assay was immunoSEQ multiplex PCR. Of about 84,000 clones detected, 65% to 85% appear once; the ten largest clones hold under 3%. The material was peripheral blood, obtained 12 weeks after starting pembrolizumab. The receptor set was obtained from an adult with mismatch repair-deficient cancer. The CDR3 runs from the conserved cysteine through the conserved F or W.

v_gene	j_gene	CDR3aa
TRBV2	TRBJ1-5	CASRTDTGQPQHF
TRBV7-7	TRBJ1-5	CASSYDRDQPQHF
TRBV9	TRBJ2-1	CASSPRTSDYNEQFF
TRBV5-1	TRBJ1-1	CASSLNRQGPEAFF
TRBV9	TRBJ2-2	CASSLGQGGMKSGELFF
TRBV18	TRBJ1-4	CASSSEVRATRNEKLFF
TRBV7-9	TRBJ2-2	CASSLGLAGANTGELFF
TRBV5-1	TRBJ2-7	CASSGTPSPYEQYF
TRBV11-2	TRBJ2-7	CASSLGRTYEQYF
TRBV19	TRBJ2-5	CASSSLAGVPGGETQYF
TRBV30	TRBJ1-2	CAWSYGPRDGYTF
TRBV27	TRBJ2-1	CASSWGQGPYDEQFF
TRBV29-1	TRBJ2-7	CSVRGAASYEQYF
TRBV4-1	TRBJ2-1	CASRGLAGLEQFF
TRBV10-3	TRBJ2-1	CATSSGSSYNEQFF
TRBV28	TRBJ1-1	CASSLDLTGGNTEAFF
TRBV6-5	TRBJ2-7	CASSYTQRGLGEQYF
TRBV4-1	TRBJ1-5	CASSLYLTRPQHF
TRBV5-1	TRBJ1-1	CASSSTGEAFF
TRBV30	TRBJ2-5	CAWSVQRGWRETQYF
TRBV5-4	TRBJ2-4	CASRSPHGLAGGSNIQYF
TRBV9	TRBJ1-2	CASSGPGDRTPGGYGYTF